The source of this TCR beta chain is a study of T cell responses to AZD1222 COVID-19 vaccine. Study conclusions and caveats: Donors were largely white British and mainly female; clonal diversity was possibly underestimated. Unmutated variant regions are reportedly targeted by nearly half of spike-specific TCRs. Seropositive status at baseline applied to only five to seven AZD1222 recipients.

The repertoire was sequenced with immunoSEQ multiplex PCR; TCRdb's copy has only in-frame clones and lacks some. The table shows roughly 84,000 clones, with approximately 83% occurring only once. Doses given second, at about 4 or about 12 weeks, were pooled. With regard to this clone: The antigen is undetermined.

Germline lookup yields CDR1 MNHEY and CDR2 SVGEGT. CDR3 length: 15 amino acids. Trimming took off 0 bases at V and 2 bases at J, with 10 bases between the two ends. V and J are TRBV6-2 or TRBV6-3 and TRBJ2-5, with D perhaps given as TRBD1 or TRBD2 (5 bases each). Specimen: peripheral blood, collected 28 days after the second AZD1222 dose. The receptor was derived from an adult who received the AZD1222 COVID-19 vaccine. CDR3 bases: TGTGCCAGCAGTTACTCAGGGACGGAACAAGAGACCCAGTACTTC. Translating it yields CASSYSGTEQETQYF.